Each of the 26 T cell receptor beta chains below was sequenced from the same sample in a study of blood T cell repertoires in COVID-19. Libraries were prepared by immunoSEQ multiplex PCR; TCRdb keeps only in-frame clonotypes and omits some of them. The sample includes tens of thousands of clones, roughly four fifths of them seen just once. Sequenced: peripheral blood. Source of these receptors: a human donor in a cohort sampled during active COVID-19.

This clone showed up just a few times. The V gene is TRBV19, the J gene TRBJ1-5; possible D gene TRBD1, 5 bases. Germline V gene sequence: CDR1 LNHDA, CDR2 SQIVND (reference sequence). Trimming stripped 4 bases from V and 2 bases from J, with 15 bases between. The CDR3 loop spans 16 amino acids. CDR3 region: CASSTLRAGGNQPQHF. In DNA, the CDR3 is TGTGCCAGTAGTACCCTCAGGGCTGGGGGCAATCAGCCCCAGCATTTT. Together with reference TRBV19 and TRBJ1-5, the CDR3 gives the full variable domain: DGGITQSPKYLFRKEGQNVTLSCEQNLNHDAMYWYRQDPGQGLRLIYYSQIVNDFQKGDIAEGYSVSREKKESFPLTVTSAQKNPTAFYLCASSTLRAGGNQPQHFGDGTRLSIL.

The chain links TRBV20-1 to TRBJ1-1, with D perhaps matching TRBD1 (6 bases). Trimming left V 3 bases short and J 8 bases short, with 7 bases between. Germline V gene data show CDR1 as DFQATT and CDR2 as SNEGSKA (reference sequence). The CDR3 runs to 10 residues. CDR3 sequence: CSARDSEAFF. The CDR3 DNA follows: TGCAGTGCTAGGGACAGCGAAGCTTTCTTT.

The chain joins TRBV5-4 to TRBJ1-2; D is unresolved. Per the germline V gene, CDR1 is SGHNT and CDR2 is YYREEE (reference sequence). V lost 0 bases to trimming and J lost 4 bases, with 22 bases between them. CDR3 length: 18 residues. CDR3 nucleotides: TGTGCCAGCAGCTTGGTCGCCAGGTACGGCGGGTTTAGCTATGGCTACACCTTC. This encodes CASSLVARYGGFSYGYTF. The complete variable domain, with remaining parts taken from reference TRBV5-4 and TRBJ1-2, reads ETGVTQSPTHLIKTRGQQVTLRCSSQSGHNTVSWYQQALGQGPQFIFQYYREEENGRGNFPPRFSGLQFPNYSSELNVNALELDDSALYLCASSLVARYGGFSYGYTFGSGTRLTVV.

The V call is TRBV4-2, the J call TRBJ1-2, with D tentatively TRBD1 (6 bases). Germline V gives CDR1 LGHNA, CDR2 YNFKEQ. V was pared by 0 bases and J by 8 bases, with 22 bases between. The CDR3 totals 17 residues. The CDR3 loop is CASSQDEFAAGVYGYTF. In nucleotides, the CDR3 is TGTGCCAGCAGCCAAGATGAGTTTGCGGCAGGGGTCTACGGCTACACCTTC.

CDR3 DNA sequence: TGTGCCAGCAGCTTCGGACAGGGCCTCTCCTACAATGAGCAGTTCTTC. Translated, it gives CASSFGQGLSYNEQFF. The chain employs TRBV7-6 and TRBJ2-1; 8 bases are a match to TRBD1. Looked up from germline, CDR1 is SGHVS and CDR2 is FNYEAQ. The CDR3 totals 16 residues. V lost 3 bases and J lost 0; bases outside the gene matches: 4.

The chain couples TRBV19 to TRBJ1-2, with TRBD1 matching 8 bases. Trimming at V came to 7 bases and at J to 7 bases, leaving 5 bases not matched to a gene. Germline-derived CDR1 and CDR2 are LNHDA and SQIVND (reference sequence). CDR3 length: 12 amino acids. This chain's CDR3 is CASIGTGFGYTF. For the CDR3, the DNA is TGTGCCAGTATAGGGACAGGCTTTGGCTACACCTTC.

This clone appeared once. The chain couples TRBV6-5 to TRBJ2-7; tentatively, D is TRBD1 (6 bases). The CDR3 is 13 amino acids. V lost 8 bases to trimming and J lost 3 bases, with 14 bases between them. The V gene's germline CDR1 is MNHEY and CDR2 SVGAGI. Written as DNA, the CDR3 is TGTGCCAGCTCTATGGGACAAAGCTACGAGCAGTACTTC. As protein: CASSMGQSYEQYF.

The rearrangement joins TRBV5-1 to TRBJ2-3; weak D call: TRBD2 (5 bases). The V and J ends lost 3 bases and 0 bases respectively, with 17 bases between them. CDR1 is SGHRS and CDR2 is YFSETQ in the germline V gene. CDR3 length: 17 amino acids. The CDR3 protein is CASSSPGRSGSTDTQYF. The CDR3 region has the DNA TGCGCCAGCAGCTCGCCGGGCAGGAGCGGAAGCACAGATACGCAGTATTTT.

The chain employs TRBV6-2 or TRBV6-3 and TRBJ1-2, with 9 bases fitting TRBD1. The V gene's germline CDR1 is MNHEY and CDR2 SVGEGT. V lost 5 bases, J lost 5 bases, and 0 bases stayed unmatched. The CDR3 covers 12 residues. The CDR3 bases are TGTGCCAGCAGTGACAGGGGGTATGGCTACACCTTC. Its translation is CASSDRGYGYTF.

The V call is TRBV7-3, the J call TRBJ2-5; D perhaps matches TRBD2 (5 bases). CDR3 length equals 14 residues. V dropped 1 base and J dropped 2 bases, with 8 bases sitting between them. Germline CDR1 and CDR2: SGHTA and FQGTGA. The CDR3 reads CASSLMGSQETQYF. The CDR3 DNA is TGTGCCAGCAGCTTAATGGGGAGTCAAGAGACCCAGTACTTC. Full variable domain (remainder filled in from reference TRBV7-3 and TRBJ2-5): GAGVSQTPSNKVTEKGKYVELRCDPISGHTALYWYRQSLGQGPEFLIYFQGTGAADDSGLPNDRFFAVRPEGSVSTLKIQRTERGDSAVYLCASSLMGSQETQYFGPGTRLLVL.

This clone was picked up one time. The chain recombines TRBV10-1 with TRBJ1-6, with 7 bases that match TRBD1. This CDR3 region has 17 residues. V lost 5 bases and J lost 0; bases outside the gene matches: 7. Germline V gene lookup returns CDR1 WNHNN and CDR2 SYGVQD (reference sequence). CDR3 bases: TGCGCCAGCAGTCAGGGGGTCCGGAGCTCCTATAATTCACCCCTCCACTTT. Translated: CASSQGVRSSYNSPLHF.

The chain is built from TRBV5-1 and TRBJ1-1; a possible D gene is TRBD1 (6 bases). The germline CDR1 and CDR2 sequences are SGHRS and YFSETQ. The CDR3 sequence is 18 residues long. The ends were cut back, 0 bases at V and 1 base at J, with 19 bases in the middle. The CDR3, as DNA: TGCGCCAGCAGCTTGGTGGTCGGCAGGGGCACTGGGAACACTGAAGCTTTCTTT. Translation: CASSLVVGRGTGNTEAFF.

V gene TRBV18 combines with J gene TRBJ1-2; 8 positions agree with TRBD1. The germline gives CDR1 KGHSH, CDR2 LQKENI. The CDR3 is 16 residues long. V was clipped by 2 bases and J by 2 bases; unmatched bases: 7. CDR3 region: CASSPSRQGQNYGYTF. The DNA of the CDR3 is TGTGCCAGCTCACCATCCCGACAGGGGCAGAACTATGGCTACACCTTC. Full variable domain (rest looked up from reference TRBV18 and TRBJ1-2): NAGVMQNPRHLVRRRGQEARLRCSPMKGHSHVYWYRQLPEEGLKFMVYLQKENIIDESGMPKERFSAEFPKEGPSILRIQQVVRGDSAAYFCASSPSRQGQNYGYTFGSGTRLTVV.

The rearrangement links TRBV18 to TRBJ2-3; D ambiguous. CDR1 KGHSH and CDR2 LQKENI come from the germline V gene. With 0 bases removed from V and 2 bases from J, the gap between germline ends came to 3 bases. This CDR3 region has 13 residues. The CDR3 DNA sequence: TGTGCCAGCTCACCACCTAACACAGATACGCAGTATTTT. It encodes CASSPPNTDTQYF.

The chain joins TRBV3-1 (or the pseudogene TRBV3-2) to TRBJ1-1; no firm D call. The CDR3 has 16 amino acids. The germline V and J ends were trimmed by 4 bases and 3 bases, with 18 bases remaining between them. Germline CDR1 and CDR2: LGHDT and YNNKEL (reference sequence). The CDR3 nucleotides read TGTGCCAGCAGCCTACCCACAACCCGAGGTTACACTGAAGCTTTCTTT. As protein: CASSLPTTRGYTEAFF.

This chain's CDR3 is CASSFRINSPLHF. The CDR3 bases are TGTGCCAGCAGCTTTCGTATTAATTCACCCCTCCACTTT. The V gene is TRBV14, the J gene TRBJ1-6; D remains unclear. V gave up 5 bases and J gave up 6 bases, with 8 bases separating them. The V gene's germline CDR1 is SGHDN and CDR2 FVKESK. This CDR3 comprises 13 residues.

V gene TRBV3-1 (or the pseudogene TRBV3-2) combines with J gene TRBJ2-1; D is undetermined. The V end was cut by 0 bases, the J end by 0 bases, with 6 bases between. Germline CDR1 is LGHDT and CDR2 is YNNKEL (reference sequence). CDR3 length: 15 residues. CDR3 coding DNA: TGTGCCAGCAGCCAAGATAGGAGCTCCTACAATGAGCAGTTCTTC. It encodes CASSQDRSSYNEQFF.

The V and J genes are TRBV2 and TRBJ2-7; TRBD2 matches at 8 bases. The CDR3 has 15 residues. Losses at the gene ends were 4 bases for V and 3 bases for J; bases not matched to a gene: 8. CDR1 is SNHLY, CDR2 FYNNEI, per germline. The chain's CDR3 is CASSVKAGEHYEQYF. In DNA form, the CDR3 reads TGTGCCAGCAGTGTGAAAGCGGGGGAGCACTACGAGCAGTACTTC.

The V gene is TRBV11-2, the J gene TRBJ1-6; D remains ambiguous. Germline CDR1 and CDR2: SGHAT and FQNNGV. The CDR3 runs 14 residues. Trimming removed 0 bases from V and 9 bases from J, with 9 bases in between. The CDR3, as DNA: TGTGCCAGCAGCTTAGACCCGGGGTCTTCACCCCTCCACTTT. Residues: CASSLDPGSSPLHF.

The chain has TRBV15 and TRBJ2-3; TRBD1 agrees at 8 bases. Per germline, CDR1 LNHNV and CDR2 YYDKDF (reference sequence). J gave up 1 base and V 7 bases, and 4 bases lay outside the gene matches. CDR3 length: 14 amino acids. This chain's CDR3 is CATKTGVRTDTQYF. CDR3 bases: TGTGCCACCAAGACAGGGGTTCGCACAGATACGCAGTATTTT.

V usage is TRBV7-3 and J usage is TRBJ2-7; no reliable D call. V was trimmed by 7 bases and J by 7 bases, leaving 20 bases between them. CDR3 size: 14 residues. Germline CDR1 SGHTA, CDR2 FQGTGA. The CDR3 nucleotides read TGTGCCAGCATCCCCTACAGCTTAATCCAGGAGCAGTACTTC. This codes for CASIPYSLIQEQYF.

This sequence joins TRBV5-1 and TRBJ2-5; 7 bases agree with TRBD1. The CDR3 extends over 12 amino acids. J was trimmed by 5 bases and V by 4 bases; bases with no gene match: 2. Germline V CDR1 and CDR2: SGHRS, YFSETQ. CDR3 nucleotide sequence: TGCGCCAGCAGCACACAGGGGGAGACCCAGTACTTC. Its translation is CASSTQGETQYF.

This chain links TRBV29-1 with TRBJ1-1; D uncertain. V shed 3 bases and J shed 5 bases, with 16 bases lying between them. Germline assignment: CDR1 SQVTM and CDR2 ANQGSEA. The CDR3 consists of 14 residues. CDR3 DNA sequence: TGCAGCGTTGAGGCGGGTGGCCGTGGGACTGAAGCTTTCTTT. Translated: CSVEAGGRGTEAFF. Filled out from reference TRBV29-1 and TRBJ1-1, the complete variable domain reads SAVISQKPSRDICQRGTSLTIQCQVDSQVTMMFWYRQQPGQSLTLIATANQGSEATYESGFVIDKFPISRPNLTFSTLTVSNMSPEDSSIYLCSVEAGGRGTEAFFGQGTRLTVV.

The V call is TRBV19, the J call TRBJ2-3; tentative D call: TRBD1 (6 bases). Germline CDR1 LNHDA, CDR2 SQIVND (reference sequence). CDR3 size: 17 residues. V dropped 6 bases and J dropped 8 bases, with 27 bases sitting between them. The CDR3 is CASSPQGNYRWQGTQYF. In DNA form, the CDR3 reads TGTGCCAGTAGCCCCCAGGGGAACTACCGCTGGCAGGGTACGCAGTATTTT.

This sequence joins TRBV5-1 and TRBJ1-2; D unclear. V lost 0 bases to trimming and J lost 0 bases, with 3 bases between them. The CDR3 has 13 residues. Germline CDR1 reads SGHRS; CDR2 reads YFSETQ. The CDR3 here is CASSLAANYGYTF. Written as DNA, the CDR3 is TGCGCCAGCAGCTTGGCGGCTAACTATGGCTACACCTTC.

This clone occurred many times. The chain joins TRBV11-2 to TRBJ2-1; TRBD2 is a possible D gene (6 bases). The germline V gene has CDR1 SGHAT and CDR2 FQNNGV. Between the trimmed V and J ends, which lost 4 bases and 12 bases, there was a span of 10 bases. The CDR3 has 11 residues. The chain's CDR3 is CASSSGDLQFF. The CDR3 DNA sequence: TGTGCCAGCAGCTCCGGGGACTTGCAGTTCTTC.